This TCR beta chain was documented in a study of T cell repertoires in cytomegalovirus infection (dated 2019 in TCRdb). Study-wide context: The HLA type of each donor mattered for the analysis, because public TCR beta signatures pointed to carriage of CMV infection along with the matching HLA type. The paper's findings and limits, for the study overall: The ex vivo response was dominated by HLA-C-restricted CMV-specific TCR beta clonotypes, which also provided the single most frequent clonotype in two of eight donors. Carriers of CMV infection plus the relevant HLA type were discriminated by the cumulative frequency of public TCR beta family members in the study cohort and in an independent approximately 360-donor cohort.

Instrument on record: Illumina HiSeq 1500. TCRdb applied fastp at Q25 and MiXCR to the public reads, then kept only in-frame beta chains. Duplicate CDR3 protein sequences are folded into a single record with the most common DNA and genes. Across this sample there are some 70,000 distinct CDR3 sequences, with around 21% seen only once. In total, the top ten clones hold around 77% of the sample. CDR1 is given as SGHRS and CDR2 as YFSETQ, both from the germline V gene. From its cysteine to its phenylalanine, the CDR3 spans 13 amino acids. The CDR3 DNA has 39 bases and is translated from base 1. V loses 7 bases, J loses 2 bases, and the germline ends lie 11 bases apart. Comments on this clonotype: No cognate antigen has been identified for it. No base qualities exist here, and no much larger clone lies one base off it.

Sequencing was performed on PBMCs, sequenced either directly or after in vitro stimulation (not recorded which). This clonotype originated in a human donor in good health (CMV status not recorded). Some clones in this sample may be carry-over from other donors' samples. The chain links TRBV5-1 with TRBJ2-3, with no D gene named confidently. The sequence in DNA is TGCGCCAGCTCCAAGCTTATCACAGATACGCAGTATTTT. Its product reads: CASSKLITDTQYF.